One and the same sample provided the 2 T cell receptor beta chains below, sequenced in a study of spatial heterogeneity in lung cancer. MiXCR was run by TCRdb on the 5' RACE reads, yielding one entry per CDR3 protein. The data hold some 21,000 distinct CDR3 sequences, with approximately 4.2% observed a single time. Described time point: sample taken at primary tumor resection. The sample consisted of PBMCs, taken at surgery. Every receptor here comes from a male donor with early-stage non-small cell lung cancer.

By its share, this clonotype is medium-sized. The CDR3 DNA sequence: TGCAGCGTTGAGACTAGATCGGAGACCCAGTACTTC. Protein: CSVETRSETQYF. V usage is TRBV29-1 and J usage is TRBJ2-5; D possibly corresponds to TRBD2 (6 bases). Looked up from germline, CDR1 is SQVTM and CDR2 is ANQGSEA. The CDR3 runs to 12 residues. The germline V and J ends were trimmed by 3 bases and 5 bases, with 10 bases remaining between them.

This clonotype was found many times. The V call is TRBV7-2, the J call TRBJ2-5; 7 nucleotides align to TRBD1. Germline values: CDR1 SGHTA, CDR2 FQGNSA. The CDR3 has 15 amino acids. J lost 5 bases, V lost 6 bases, and 12 bases had no gene match. CDR3 coding DNA: TGTGCCAGCAGTTTGGGGTCCGGGACAGAGGAGACCCAGTACTTC. Translating gives CASSLGSGTEETQYF.